The entry that follows covers one T cell receptor (beta chain) sequence. This entry belongs to a study of OX40 agonist ivuxolimab in advanced cancers. This table comes from immunoSEQ multiplex PCR, and its TCRdb copy is limited to in-frame clones, with some not included. The table has approximately 92,000 clones, 84% seen once. The CDR3 is made up of 15 amino acids. V was pared by 5 bases and J by 4 bases, with 17 bases between. Germline loops: CDR1 LNHDA, CDR2 SQIVND (reference sequence). The clonotype comes from an adult with an advanced solid tumor such as melanoma, head and neck, liver or kidney cancer. The source material was CD4+ or CD8+ T cells sorted from blood, sampled in a trial of the OX40 agonist ivuxolimab. The rearrangement links TRBV19 to TRBJ1-2; maybe TRBD1 (5 bases). The CDR3 protein is CASSPDRTPVYGYTF. The CDR3 nucleotides read TGTGCCAGTAGTCCCGACAGAACCCCGGTCTATGGCTACACCTTC.